This entry concerns a single T cell receptor (beta chain). Its antigen is still unknown. PCR employed 60 Vbeta and 13 Jbeta primers. TCRdb keeps only in-frame clones here, not all; method: immunoSEQ multiplex PCR. The repertoire holds about 110,000 clones, with around 88% as singletons. The sample is drawn from a study of cytomegalovirus exposure and HLA in healthy donors. Study-level results: In a later analysis, V- and J-gene trimming of beta chains associated with a DCLRE1C missense variant, replicated independently.

Germline V lookup: CDR1 SGHNT, CDR2 YYREEE (reference sequence). V shed 3 bases and J 9 bases; nucleotides not matched to a gene: 6. The CDR3 consists of 13 residues. V and J are TRBV5-4 and TRBJ2-3, with 8 bases matching TRBD2. Sequenced: PBMCs. The TCR sequence derives from a man between 40 and 49 years old in good health and CMV-seronegative. The chain's CDR3 is CASSSPSGGTQYF. CDR3 nucleotides: TGTGCCAGCAGCTCTCCAAGCGGGGGCACGCAGTATTTT.